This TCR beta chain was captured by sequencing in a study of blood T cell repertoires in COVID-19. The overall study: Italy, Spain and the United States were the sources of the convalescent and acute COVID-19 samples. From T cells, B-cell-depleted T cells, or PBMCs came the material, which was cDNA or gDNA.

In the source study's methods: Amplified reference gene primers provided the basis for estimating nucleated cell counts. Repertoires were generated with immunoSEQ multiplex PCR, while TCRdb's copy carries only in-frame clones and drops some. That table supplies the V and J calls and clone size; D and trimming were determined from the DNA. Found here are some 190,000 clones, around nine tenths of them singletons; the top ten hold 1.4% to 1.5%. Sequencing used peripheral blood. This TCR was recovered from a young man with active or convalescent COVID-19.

CDR3: CASSPSPLARGAYEQYF. The CDR3 DNA reads TGTGCCAGCAGCCCTAGCCCGTTGGCTCGCGGCGCCTACGAGCAGTACTTC. This rearrangement joins TRBV7-2 to TRBJ2-7, with D possibly being TRBD2 (5 bases). The CDR3 consists of 17 residues. Germline CDR1 is SGHTA and CDR2 is FQGNSA. The ends were cut back, 5 bases at V and 2 bases at J, with 22 bases in the middle.